What follows describes a single TCR beta chain. Germline CDR1 SNHLY, CDR2 FYNNEI. This CDR3 has 15 residues. Trimming cost V 7 bases and J 5 bases; bases outside gene matches: 8. The data were taken from a study of shared clonotypes between healthy human individuals. Cells designated naive CD8 were CD45RO-negative and were positively selected for CCR7, with terminally differentiated effector memory CD45RA+ cells excluded. All of the donors resided in Nashville, Tennessee, and each was a Caucasian adult. Here immunoSEQ multiplex PCR was the method, and the copy in TCRdb shows in-frame clones only, minus some. The profile shows millions of clones, approximately 94% of them singletons.

Material for sequencing was naive CD8+ T cells from PBMCs. The chain joins TRBV2 to TRBJ1-5; 10 nucleotides match TRBD1. This clonotype was obtained from a man younger than 30 in good health. Some clones in this sample may be carry-over from other donors' samples. CDR3 in amino acids: CASTEGQGMHQPQHF. The CDR3 DNA reads TGTGCCAGCACTGAGGGACAGGGGATGCATCAGCCCCAGCATTTT.